The 27 T cell receptor beta chains given below trace back to one sample, sequenced in a study of shared clonotypes between healthy human individuals (dated by TCRdb to the early 2020s). Library prep was done by the immunoSEQ multiplex PCR assay. This is the immuneACCESS table as TCRdb keeps it, with only in-frame sequences that have V and J called. A part of the clones is gone; compared with another copy, unresolved V genes explain less than half, and the rest is unexplained. Here the sample has about 2 million clones; approximately 95% occur a single time. 0.9% to 1.5% of the sample comes from the top ten. CD8 naive samples consisted of CD45RO-negative cells that were positively selected for CCR7, yielding a CD45RA+CCR7+ population without TemRA cells. Sequenced: naive CD8+ T cells sorted from blood. According to the study, the label for this sample's cell subset or site signals: CD45RA+CCR7+. Every receptor here comes from a man younger than 30 in good health.

V and J are TRBV5-1 and TRBJ2-2; possibly TRBD2 for D (6 bases). In germline, CDR1 is SGHRS, CDR2 YFSETQ. The V end was cut by 2 bases, the J end by 7 bases, with 15 bases between. The length of the CDR3 is 15 residues. CDR3 amino acids: CASSFPTSPDGELFF. Written as DNA, the CDR3 is TGCGCCAGCAGCTTCCCGACTAGTCCTGACGGGGAGCTGTTTTTT.

This chain uses TRBV29-1 with TRBJ2-5; the match to TRBD1 covers 8 bases. The J call may be faulty, since TRBJ2-7 better matches the DNA end. The CDR3 totals 13 residues. From germline, CDR1 is SQVTM and CDR2 ANQGSEA. CDR3: CSVQDRESYEQYF. CDR3 DNA sequence: TGCAGCGTCCAGGACAGGGAATCCTACGAGCAGTACTTC.

The count of this clone is one. V is TRBV9 and J is TRBJ1-2, with a weak D call TRBD1 (5 bases). The CDR3 is made up of 14 amino acids. The ends were cut back, 2 bases at V and 2 bases at J, with 10 bases in the middle. CDR1 is SGDLS and CDR2 is YYNGEE in the germline V gene. The CDR3 reads CASSVRQGNYGYTF. The CDR3 nucleotides are TGTGCCAGCAGCGTTAGGCAGGGAAACTATGGCTACACCTTC.

The chain couples TRBV4-3 to TRBJ1-1, with TRBD1 as a possible D gene (6 bases). The CDR3 is 16 amino acids. V lost 0 bases and J lost 6, with 17 bases in between. The V gene's germline CDR1 is LGHNA and CDR2 YSLEER. The CDR3 DNA sequence: TGCGCCAGCAGCCAAGATTTGGCCTCGGGGGGCCCTGAAGCTTTCTTT. Its translation: CASSQDLASGGPEAFF.

The table lists this clone with a count of one. This sequence joins TRBV7-7 and TRBJ2-2, with D perhaps TRBD1 (6 bases). V lost 11 bases and J lost 2, with 15 bases in between. Germline-derived CDR1 and CDR2 are SSHAT and FNYEAQ (reference sequence). The CDR3 runs to 14 residues. The CDR3 DNA reads TGTGCCCTCGGATCAGGGGCAAACACCGGGGAGCTGTTTTTT. Its protein is CALGSGANTGELFF.

This clone was detected only once. The rearrangement joins TRBV29-1 to TRBJ2-1, with D unclear. V gave up 4 bases and J gave up 10 bases, with 11 bases separating them. CDR1 is SQVTM, CDR2 ANQGSEA, per germline. The CDR3 runs to 11 residues. The CDR3 nucleotides are TGCAGCGTTGCCGACATGGTGGAGCAGTTCTTC. Protein: CSVADMVEQFF.

The V and J genes are TRBV25-1 and TRBJ1-4; D gene unclear. Trimming took off 2 bases at V and 1 base at J, with 14 bases between the two ends. The CDR3 is 17 residues long. Germline V gene sequence: CDR1 MGHDK, CDR2 SYGVNS. The CDR3 loop reads CASSETAPRGTNEKLFF. The CDR3 DNA is TGTGCCAGCAGTGAAACGGCGCCACGGGGAACTAATGAAAAACTGTTTTTT.

This clone was recorded only once. The rearrangement links TRBV29-1 to TRBJ2-3, with unresolved D. V lost 4 bases and J 1 base, leaving 6 bases between the germline ends. Germline assignment: CDR1 SQVTM and CDR2 ANQGSEA. This CDR3 is 12 amino acids long. The CDR3 nucleotides read TGCAGCGTTGCTGGTGGCACAGATACGCAGTATTTT. It is translated as CSVAGGTDTQYF.

This chain joins TRBV28 and TRBJ2-1; D may be TRBD1 or TRBD2 (5 bases each). Trimming removed 5 bases at V and 8 bases at J, with 10 bases between. The CDR3 covers 12 residues. Germline V CDR1 and CDR2: MDHEN, SYDVKM. The CDR3 nucleotides read TGTGCCAGCAGTATGGGGCGGGATGAGCAGTTCTTC. Encoded protein: CASSMGRDEQFF.

J is TRBJ2-6 and V is TRBV4-3, with 10 positions matching TRBD1. This CDR3 is built from 20 residues. The germline CDR1 and CDR2 sequences are LGHNA and YSLEER. V gave up 3 bases and J gave up 2 bases; unmatched junction bases: 13. CDR3 DNA: TGCGCCAGCAGCCAGTGGACCGGGACAGGGGAGCTTGCTGGGGCCAACGTCCTGACTTTC. This codes for CASSQWTGTGELAGANVLTF.

A remark on this clone: Because it lacks the conserved phenylalanine or tryptophan at the end, this CDR3 is likely a read error. J is TRBJ1-2 and V is TRBV29-1; the D gene is possibly TRBD1 (6 bases). The germline gives CDR1 SQVTM, CDR2 ANQGSEA. The CDR3 is 12 amino acids. V was shortened by 2 bases and J by 4 bases, with 8 bases between the two germline ends. Here the CDR3 reads CSVESGVYGYTS. In nucleotides, the CDR3 is TGCAGCGTTGAATCAGGGGTCTATGGCTACACCTCC.

The V gene is TRBV4-3, the J gene TRBJ2-7; no reliable D call. The CDR3 is 13 residues long. The ends were cut back, 1 base at V and 2 bases at J, with 6 bases in the middle. In germline, CDR1 is LGHNA, CDR2 YSLEER. The CDR3 loop reads CASSQATTYEQYF. The CDR3 DNA sequence: TGCGCCAGCAGCCAAGCTACTACCTACGAGCAGTACTTC.

Only one count was recorded for this clone. The rearrangement joins TRBV4-3 to TRBJ2-1, with D possibly being TRBD2 (5 bases). The CDR3 is 15 residues long. The germline V and J ends were trimmed by 2 bases and 12 bases, with 20 bases remaining between them. The germline CDR1 and CDR2 sequences are LGHNA and YSLEER. The CDR3 sequence is CASSQMALAEGRQFF. CDR3 in DNA: TGCGCCAGCAGCCAAATGGCGCTAGCAGAGGGTAGGCAGTTCTTC.

The V and J genes are TRBV9 and TRBJ2-7; D is undetermined. CDR3 length: 15 amino acids. CDR1 is SGDLS, CDR2 YYNGEE, per germline. Trimming left V 0 bases short and J 0 bases short, with 10 bases between. CDR3 in DNA: TGTGCCAGCAGCGTAGCCTGGGAAAGCTCCTACGAGCAGTACTTC. Translation gives CASSVAWESSYEQYF.

This clone was detected once. Distinct nucleotide sequences in the sample also encode this CDR3. The chain recombines TRBV6-6 with TRBJ1-5; D is unresolved. The CDR3 spans 13 residues. The germline V gene has CDR1 MNHNY and CDR2 SVGAGI (reference sequence). V gave up 5 bases and J gave up 2 bases, with 7 bases separating them. The CDR3, as DNA: TGTGCCAGCAGTCCCGGGGGCAATCAGCCCCAGCATTTT. Its protein product is CASSPGGNQPQHF.

The CDR3 DNA follows: TGCGCCAGCAGTAGCGGGAGCGCAGATACGCAGTATTTT. Translated, it gives CASSSGSADTQYF. The chain uses TRBV5-1 and TRBJ2-3, with 9 bases that match TRBD2. The CDR3 is made up of 13 amino acids. CDR1 SGHRS and CDR2 YFSETQ come from the germline V gene. With 5 bases clipped from V and 4 bases from J, the junction kept 2 bases outside the gene matches.

The chain has TRBV9 and TRBJ2-3; D unresolved. The germline V gene encodes CDR1 SGDLS and CDR2 YYNGEE. This CDR3 is 15 amino acids long. Trimming shortened V by 6 bases and J by 2 bases, and 16 bases separated the two germline ends. The DNA for the CDR3 is TGTGCCAGCACTGGTTCGGCCAGACCCACAGATACGCAGTATTTT. This encodes CASTGSARPTDTQYF.

Details on this clone: A much larger clone lies a single base off, so this may be a read error. Other DNA sequences in the sample encode the same CDR3. V gene TRBV2 combines with J gene TRBJ2-7; D uncertain. This CDR3 is built from 11 residues. V was trimmed by 4 bases and J by 0 bases, leaving 1 base between them. Germline CDR1 reads SNHLY; CDR2 reads FYNNEI. CDR3 residues: CASSGSYEQYF. The CDR3 bases are TGTGCCAGCAGTGGCTCCTACGAGCAGTACTTC.

This clone was counted once. Other DNA sequences in this sample translate to the same CDR3. This chain uses TRBV9 with TRBJ2-7; D possibly corresponds to TRBD2 (5 bases). The V end lost 2 bases, the J end lost 0 bases, and 9 bases lay between the germline ends. CDR3 length: 14 residues. Germline CDR1 SGDLS, CDR2 YYNGEE. In nucleotides, the CDR3 is TGTGCCAGCAGCGTGGGAGTAGCCTCCTACGAGCAGTACTTC. Its protein is CASSVGVASYEQYF.

The V and J genes are TRBV28 and TRBJ1-5; D not certain. Germline assignment: CDR1 MDHEN and CDR2 SYDVKM. This CDR3 has 15 amino acids. Trimming took off 6 bases at V and 6 bases at J, with 18 bases between the two ends. The CDR3 nucleotides read TGTGCCAGCAGCGACTTTTCCGCCCTTGGTCAGCCCCAGCATTTT. Translated, it gives CASSDFSALGQPQHF. Looking up the rest from reference TRBV28 and TRBJ1-5 gives the full variable domain: DVKVTQSSRYLVKRTGEKVFLECVQDMDHENMFWYRQDPGLGLRLIYFSYDVKMKEKGDIPEGYSVSREKKERFSLILESASTNQTSMYLCASSDFSALGQPQHFGDGTRLSIL.

In its sample, this clone was seen once. The same CDR3 is also encoded by other DNA sequences in this sample. The chain employs TRBV30 and TRBJ2-1; 8 nucleotides agree with TRBD1. In germline, CDR1 is GTSNPN, CDR2 SVGIG (reference sequence). The CDR3 extends over 14 amino acids. V trimming: 2 bases; J trimming: 3 bases; junction bases outside the gene matches: 3. CDR3 in DNA: TGTGCCTGGAGTACAGGGACAGGCTACAATGAGCAGTTCTTC. Its protein product is CAWSTGTGYNEQFF.

CDR3 sequence: CASRREGDRQETQYF. CDR3 sequence (DNA): TGTGCCAGCAGAAGAGAGGGGGACCGCCAAGAGACCCAGTACTTC. The chain recombines TRBV6-5 with TRBJ2-5; D possibly corresponds to TRBD1 (6 bases). The CDR3 extends over 15 amino acids. Trimming stripped 6 bases from V and 1 base from J, with 15 bases between. Germline-derived CDR1 and CDR2 are MNHEY and SVGAGI.

Worth noting for this clone: The sample holds other DNA sequences that translate to the same CDR3. The V and J genes are TRBV19 and TRBJ2-5; the D is unclear. V gave up 0 bases and J gave up 8 bases, with 10 bases separating them. Germline CDR1 and CDR2: LNHDA and SQIVND (reference sequence). The CDR3 spans 13 residues. The CDR3 DNA sequence: TGTGCCAGTAGTATAGATCTCGAAGGTACCCAGTACTTC. Translation gives CASSIDLEGTQYF. Looking up the rest from reference TRBV19 and TRBJ2-5 gives the full variable domain: DGGITQSPKYLFRKEGQNVTLSCEQNLNHDAMYWYRQDPGQGLRLIYYSQIVNDFQKGDIAEGYSVSREKKESFPLTVTSAQKNPTAFYLCASSIDLEGTQYFGPGTRLLVL.

The chain combines TRBV4-3 with TRBJ1-6, with D perhaps TRBD1 (5 bases). The CDR3 is 15 amino acids. Per the germline V gene, CDR1 is LGHNA and CDR2 is YSLEER. V lost 2 bases and J 8 bases, leaving 13 bases between the germline ends. The CDR3: CASSQIFGGDSPLHF. The CDR3 nucleotides are TGCGCCAGCAGCCAAATCTTTGGGGGGGATTCACCCCTCCACTTT.

Notes on this clone: Other DNA variants within this sample encode the same CDR3. This sequence joins TRBV7-9 and TRBJ2-7; D is uncertain. Germline V gene sequence: CDR1 SEHNR, CDR2 FQNEAQ (reference sequence). V was cut by 5 bases and J by 0 bases, with 8 bases left in between. CDR3 length equals 13 residues. The CDR3 DNA follows: TGTGCCAGCAGCCCCCCGACCTCCTACGAGCAGTACTTC. Translation gives CASSPPTSYEQYF. Full variable domain (missing parts from reference TRBV7-9 and TRBJ2-7): DTGVSQNPRHKITKRGQNVTFRCDPISEHNRLYWYRQTLGQGPEFLTYFQNEAQLEKSRLLSDRFSAERPKGSFSTLEIQRTEQGDSAMYLCASSPPTSYEQYFGPGTRLTVT.

The CDR3 here is CASSSWADPGNIQYF. As DNA, the CDR3 is TGTGCCAGCAGCAGCTGGGCGGACCCCGGAAACATTCAGTACTTC. The rearrangement links TRBV11-2 to TRBJ2-4; D is ambiguous. Germline V lookup: CDR1 SGHAT, CDR2 FQNNGV. V was trimmed by 5 bases and J by 6 bases, leaving 17 bases between them. The CDR3 sequence is 15 residues long. Full variable domain (rest looked up from reference TRBV11-2 and TRBJ2-4): EAGVAQSPRYKIIEKRQSVAFWCNPISGHATLYWYQQILGQGPKLLIQFQNNGVVDDSQLPKDRFSAERLKGVDSTLKIQPAKLEDSAVYLCASSSWADPGNIQYFGAGTRLSVL.

The V and J genes are TRBV7-2 and TRBJ2-5, with TRBD2 matching over 11 bases. V was pared by 5 bases and J by 5 bases, with 7 bases of the junction left unmatched. This CDR3 spans 15 amino acids. Germline V gene data show CDR1 as SGHTA and CDR2 as FQGNSA. The CDR3 loop reads CASSVTSGSTETQYF. DNA for the CDR3: TGTGCCAGCAGCGTTACTAGCGGGAGTACGGAGACCCAGTACTTC. Using reference TRBV7-2 and TRBJ2-5 for the parts outside the CDR3, the full variable domain is GAGVSQSPSNKVTEKGKDVELRCDPISGHTALYWYRQSLGQGLEFLIYFQGNSAPDKSGLPSDRFSAERTGGSVSTLTIQRTQQEDSAVYLCASSVTSGSTETQYFGPGTRLLVL.